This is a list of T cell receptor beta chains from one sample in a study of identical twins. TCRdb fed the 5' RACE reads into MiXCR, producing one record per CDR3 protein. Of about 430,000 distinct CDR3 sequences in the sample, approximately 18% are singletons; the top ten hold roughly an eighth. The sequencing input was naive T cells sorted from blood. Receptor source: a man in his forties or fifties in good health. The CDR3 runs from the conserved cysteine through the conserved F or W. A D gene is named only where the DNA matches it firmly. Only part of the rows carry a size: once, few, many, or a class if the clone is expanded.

CDR3nt: TGTGCCAGTCTACTAGCGGGGGGCTACGAGCAGTACTTC
CDR3aa: CASLLAGGYEQYF
abundance: NA
d_gene: TRBD2
j_gene: TRBJ2-7
v_gene: TRBV6-6

CDR3nt: TGTGCCAGCAGCCCGGACCTTCCTAATTCACCCCTCCACTTT
CDR3aa: CASSPDLPNSPLHF
abundance: few
d_gene: NA
j_gene: TRBJ1-6
v_gene: TRBV12-3/TRBV12-4

CDR3nt: TGTGCCAGCTTCACGACTGAGACCTACGAGCAGTACTTC
CDR3aa: CASFTTETYEQYF
abundance: few
d_gene: NA
j_gene: TRBJ2-7
v_gene: TRBV5-5

CDR3nt: TGCAGTGCTAGCTTGCGACAGGGCTTCGGTGGCTACACCTTC
CDR3aa: CSASLRQGFGGYTF
abundance: NA
d_gene: TRBD1
j_gene: TRBJ1-2
v_gene: TRBV20-1

CDR3nt: TGCGCCAGCAGCTTGCGCGCCACGAGCGCCAGCACAGATACGCAGTATTTT
CDR3aa: CASSLRATSASTDTQYF
abundance: NA
d_gene: NA
j_gene: TRBJ2-3
v_gene: TRBV5-1

CDR3nt: TGCAGTGCCTGGACAGGGCTTGAGGAGACCCAGTACTTC
CDR3aa: CSAWTGLEETQYF
abundance: few
d_gene: TRBD1
j_gene: TRBJ2-5
v_gene: TRBV20-1

CDR3nt: TGTGCCAGCAGTTACGTGGGAATCGGGGAGCTGTTTTTT
CDR3aa: CASSYVGIGELFF
abundance: NA
d_gene: NA
j_gene: TRBJ2-2
v_gene: TRBV6-5

CDR3nt: TGTGCCAGCACCTCTTTGAACACTGAAGCTTTCTTT
CDR3aa: CASTSLNTEAFF
abundance: few
d_gene: NA
j_gene: TRBJ1-1
v_gene: TRBV5-6

CDR3nt: TGTGCCAGCAGTTCCCCCGGACTAGACCAGTACTTC
CDR3aa: CASSSPGLDQYF
abundance: few
d_gene: TRBD2
j_gene: TRBJ2-5
v_gene: TRBV12-3/TRBV12-4

CDR3nt: TGTGCCAGCAGCCGTCAGGACTCGGGCGAGCAGTACTTC
CDR3aa: CASSRQDSGEQYF
abundance: NA
d_gene: NA
j_gene: TRBJ2-7
v_gene: TRBV4-2

CDR3nt: TGTGCCAGCAGCGCACGGGACGGTTCCTACGAGCAGTACTTC
CDR3aa: CASSARDGSYEQYF
abundance: NA
d_gene: NA
j_gene: TRBJ2-7
v_gene: TRBV9

CDR3nt: TGTGCCAGCAGTTTGATGTGGGACAGGCCCTACGAGCAGTACTTC
CDR3aa: CASSLMWDRPYEQYF
abundance: NA
d_gene: TRBD1
j_gene: TRBJ2-7
v_gene: TRBV27

CDR3nt: TGTGCCGACATGAAGGAAGGGTTCTCAAGGGCCAAAAACATTCAGTACTTC
CDR3aa: CADMKEGFSRAKNIQYF
abundance: few
d_gene: NA
j_gene: TRBJ2-4
v_gene: TRBV6-4

CDR3nt: TGCAGCGTTGCTACTAGCGGGGATGGCACAGATACGCAGTATTTT
CDR3aa: CSVATSGDGTDTQYF
abundance: many
d_gene: TRBD2
j_gene: TRBJ2-3
v_gene: TRBV29-1

CDR3nt: TGTGCCAGCAGCCTCCAGGGTTCACGTAGTGGGGCCAACGTCCTGACTTTC
CDR3aa: CASSLQGSRSGANVLTF
abundance: NA
d_gene: NA
j_gene: TRBJ2-6
v_gene: TRBV3-1

CDR3nt: TGTGCCAGCAGCTTTACTAGCGGGTCTGGGGCCAACGTCCTGACTTTC
CDR3aa: CASSFTSGSGANVLTF
abundance: many
d_gene: TRBD2
j_gene: TRBJ2-6
v_gene: TRBV7-2

CDR3nt: TGTGCCAGCAGCTCACCGGGACAGGGGAAGCCCGGGGAGCTGTTTTTT
CDR3aa: CASSSPGQGKPGELFF
abundance: many
d_gene: TRBD1
j_gene: TRBJ2-2
v_gene: TRBV5-5

CDR3nt: TGTGCCAGCAGTTCCTCACCCGGGACTAGCGCCTACGAGCAGTACTTC
CDR3aa: CASSSSPGTSAYEQYF
abundance: NA
d_gene: TRBD2
j_gene: TRBJ2-7
v_gene: TRBV28

CDR3nt: TGTGCCACCCAAACGGGACCTGCTAATGAAAAACTGTTTTTT
CDR3aa: CATQTGPANEKLFF
abundance: NA
d_gene: NA
j_gene: TRBJ1-4
v_gene: TRBV24-1

CDR3nt: TGTGCCAGCAGCTTGAGTCCTTTGGGCACTGAAGCTTTCTTT
CDR3aa: CASSLSPLGTEAFF
abundance: NA
d_gene: NA
j_gene: TRBJ1-1
v_gene: TRBV5-6

CDR3nt: TGTGCCAGCAGTGAAGATGGGAAAAACCAAGAGACCCAGTACTTC
CDR3aa: CASSEDGKNQETQYF
abundance: NA
d_gene: NA
j_gene: TRBJ2-5
v_gene: TRBV2

CDR3nt: TGTGCCTGGGCTGGGACTAGCGGGGGGAAGACCCAGTACTTC
CDR3aa: CAWAGTSGGKTQYF
abundance: NA
d_gene: TRBD2
j_gene: TRBJ2-5
v_gene: TRBV30

CDR3nt: TGCGCCAGCAGCCAAGACCCACAGGGGAGCACTGAAGCTTTCTTT
CDR3aa: CASSQDPQGSTEAFF
abundance: many
d_gene: TRBD1
j_gene: TRBJ1-1
v_gene: TRBV4-3

CDR3nt: TGTGCCAGCAGCACAAGAGGGGTCAACAATGAGCAGTTCTTC
CDR3aa: CASSTRGVNNEQFF
abundance: NA
d_gene: NA
j_gene: TRBJ2-1
v_gene: TRBV2

CDR3nt: TGCAGCACTACCGGGACTAGCGGGAGCTATACGCAGTATTTT
CDR3aa: CSTTGTSGSYTQYF
abundance: many
d_gene: TRBD2
j_gene: TRBJ2-3
v_gene: TRBV29-1

CDR3nt: TGTGCCACAGGGATTAGCGATTCCTACGAGCAGTACTTC
CDR3aa: CATGISDSYEQYF
abundance: few
d_gene: NA
j_gene: TRBJ2-7
v_gene: TRBV15

CDR3nt: TGTGCCAGCAGTTTAGGCCAGGGGTATTCACCCCTCCACTTT
CDR3aa: CASSLGQGYSPLHF
abundance: many
d_gene: NA
j_gene: TRBJ1-6
v_gene: TRBV28

CDR3nt: TGTGCCAGCTCACCATACGCTGCAACTAATGAAAAACTGTTTTTT
CDR3aa: CASSPYAATNEKLFF
abundance: many
d_gene: NA
j_gene: TRBJ1-4
v_gene: TRBV18

CDR3nt: TGCAGTGCTAGAGATGGAGAGCCCATCTATAATTCACCCCTCCACTTT
CDR3aa: CSARDGEPIYNSPLHF
abundance: many
d_gene: NA
j_gene: TRBJ1-6
v_gene: TRBV20-1

CDR3nt: TGTGCCAGCAGCTTACAGGGGGGAGCCAAAAACATTCAGTACTTC
CDR3aa: CASSLQGGAKNIQYF
abundance: many
d_gene: NA
j_gene: TRBJ2-4
v_gene: TRBV7-9

CDR3nt: TGCGCCAGCAGCCAAACTAGCGGGGGGGCTTCCTACAATGAGCAGTTCTTC
CDR3aa: CASSQTSGGASYNEQFF
abundance: few
d_gene: TRBD2
j_gene: TRBJ2-1
v_gene: TRBV4-3

CDR3nt: TGTGCCAGCAAGGACCAATATCAGCCCCAGCATTTT
CDR3aa: CASKDQYQPQHF
abundance: few
d_gene: NA
j_gene: TRBJ1-5
v_gene: TRBV6-1

CDR3nt: TGTGCCAGCAGCGTAGCTCCGCAGTCAGATACGCAGTATTTT
CDR3aa: CASSVAPQSDTQYF
abundance: NA
d_gene: NA
j_gene: TRBJ2-3
v_gene: TRBV9

CDR3nt: TGTGCCAGCAGCGTGGGACTAGCGGACTCCTACGAGCAGTACTTC
CDR3aa: CASSVGLADSYEQYF
abundance: few
d_gene: TRBD2
j_gene: TRBJ2-7
v_gene: TRBV9

CDR3nt: TGTGCCAGCAGCTCCCGTAAAGGACAGGGGACCTACGAGCAGTACTTC
CDR3aa: CASSSRKGQGTYEQYF
abundance: few
d_gene: TRBD1
j_gene: TRBJ2-7
v_gene: TRBV7-2

CDR3nt: TGTGCCACCAGGAAGGGAGGCGATGAGCAGTTCTTC
CDR3aa: CATRKGGDEQFF
abundance: many
d_gene: NA
j_gene: TRBJ2-1
v_gene: TRBV15

CDR3nt: TGTGCCTGGAGCGCCACCACACCGAATGGCTACACCTTC
CDR3aa: CAWSATTPNGYTF
abundance: few
d_gene: NA
j_gene: TRBJ1-2
v_gene: TRBV30

CDR3nt: TGTGCCAGCAGCTTACTAGACAGGACGTTGAACACTGAAGCTTTCTTT
CDR3aa: CASSLLDRTLNTEAFF
abundance: many
d_gene: NA
j_gene: TRBJ1-1
v_gene: TRBV5-6

CDR3nt: TGCAGTGCCGATACGGGCCAGAACACTGAAGCTTTCTTT
CDR3aa: CSADTGQNTEAFF
abundance: many
d_gene: NA
j_gene: TRBJ1-1
v_gene: TRBV20-1